This T cell receptor beta chain was found in a study of T cell responses to AZD1222 COVID-19 vaccine. Germline loops: CDR1 SGDLS, CDR2 YYNGEE. The CDR3 is made up of 14 amino acids. V dropped 0 bases and J dropped 3 bases, with 7 bases sitting between them. Using immunoSEQ multiplex PCR, the repertoire was profiled, and TCRdb retains in-frame clones only, with some absent. The data show about 130,000 clones, less than 95% seen once. The sample consisted of peripheral blood, taken on day 0 of AZD1222 vaccination. V is TRBV9 and J is TRBJ2-1, with no clear D. This TCR derives from an adult in good health. CDR3 nucleotide sequence: TGTGCCAGCAGCGTAGGGGAATACTACAATGAGCAGTTCTTC. This translates into CASSVGEYYNEQFF.